The 10 T cell receptor beta chains reported below all come from one sample, sequenced in a study of T cells in Graves' hyperthyroidism and ophthalmopathy. Authors of the study amplified TCR beta CDR3 regions from RNA transcripts. TCR CDR3 underwent first-round RT-PCR with the HTBI primer set. MiXCR, run by TCRdb on the multiplex PCR reads, gives a single entry per CDR3 protein. The sample yields hundreds of thousands of distinct CDR3 sequences, under 30% seen once. The sequencing sample was made of blood. These receptors originate from a middle-aged man with Graves' hyperthyroidism that later progressed to Graves' ophthalmopathy.

This clonotype was counted many times. The chain recombines TRBV19 with TRBJ1-2; D possibly corresponds to TRBD1 (5 bases). Per germline, CDR1 LNHDA and CDR2 SQIVND (reference sequence). Trimming left V 6 bases short and J 0 bases short, with 11 bases between. CDR3 length: 14 residues. DNA of the CDR3: TGTGCCAGTAGGGGCAGACAGCCTAACTATGGCTACACCTTC. Encoded protein: CASRGRQPNYGYTF.

At least ten counts were recorded for this clonotype. The chain is built from TRBV4-1 and TRBJ1-1, with TRBD1 as a possible D gene (6 bases). The CDR3 has 17 amino acids. Trimming pared 4 bases from V and 0 bases from J, leaving 18 bases between. CDR1 is MGHRA, CDR2 YSYEKL, per germline. The CDR3 protein is CASSRQGEGHVNTEAFF. CDR3 nucleotide sequence: TGCGCCAGCAGCCGGCAAGGTGAGGGACACGTGAACACTGAAGCTTTCTTT.

In its sample, this clonotype was seen many times. This sequence joins TRBV6-5 and TRBJ1-2, with D tentatively TRBD1 (6 bases). This CDR3 is 14 amino acids long. The V gene lost 6 bases and the J gene lost 0 bases, with 11 bases spanning the gap. Germline CDR1 and CDR2: MNHEY and SVGAGI. This CDR3 reads CASRGQSANYGYTF. CDR3 nucleotides: TGTGCCAGCAGAGGACAGAGCGCTAACTATGGCTACACCTTC.

This clonotype was seen ten or more times. A read error is likely, as this CDR3 ends without the conserved phenylalanine or tryptophan. The chain uses TRBV28 and TRBJ2-5, with 8 positions matching TRBD1. Germline trimming cut 5 bases from V and 6 bases from J; bases unmatched to any gene: 11. The CDR3 sequence is 15 residues long. Germline V gene data show CDR1 as MDHEN and CDR2 as SYDVKM. CDR3 DNA: TGTGCCAGCAGTCGTTCCCTAACAGGGGGACAGACCCAGTACCTC. It encodes CASSRSLTGGQTQYL.

The table lists this clonotype with many counts. The genes are TRBV4-1 and TRBJ2-7; TRBD2 aligns across 9 bases. The CDR3 spans 15 residues. With V trimmed by 1 base and J by 6 bases, 7 bases remained unmatched. Germline values: CDR1 MGHRA, CDR2 YSYEKL. CDR3 nucleotides: TGCGCCAGCAGCCAAGTGGGACTAGCATCTCCCGAGCAGTACTTC. Encoded protein: CASSQVGLASPEQYF.

J is TRBJ2-7 and V is TRBV6-2 or TRBV6-3, with D perhaps TRBD2 (5 bases). CDR1 is MNHEY and CDR2 is SVGEGT in the germline V gene. Trimming pared 0 bases from V and 3 bases from J, leaving 21 bases between. The CDR3 consists of 18 residues. CDR3 nucleotide sequence: TGTGCCAGCAGTTACTCGGAGCCGAGGGCCGGACTGATCTACGAGCAGTACTTC. This sequence encodes CASSYSEPRAGLIYEQYF.

This clonotype was counted ten times or more. J is TRBJ2-5 and V is TRBV7-2; TRBD1 matches at 8 bases. Germline values: CDR1 SGHTA, CDR2 FQGNSA. The CDR3 totals 15 residues. The V segment lost 4 bases and the J segment 5 bases; nucleotides outside the gene matches: 9. The CDR3 sequence is CASSSPWTGLETQYF. Written as DNA, the CDR3 is TGTGCCAGCAGCTCCCCCTGGACAGGGTTGGAGACCCAGTACTTC.

The CDR3 region has the DNA TGTGCCAGCAGCCCGACGGACAGGGCAGGGAACACTGAAGCTTTCTTT. Its translation: CASSPTDRAGNTEAFF. The genes are TRBV4-2 and TRBJ1-1; TRBD1 matches at 8 bases. Trimming at V came to 4 bases and at J to 1 base, leaving 8 bases not matched to a gene. Per germline, CDR1 LGHNA and CDR2 YNFKEQ. This CDR3 is 16 amino acids long.

This clonotype was picked up many times. CDR3 sequence (DNA): TGCAGTGCTAGAGCAGGTCCAGGCCCGACCTACGAGCAGTACTTC. It is translated as CSARAGPGPTYEQYF. J is TRBJ2-7 and V is TRBV20-1; D is ambiguous. Trimming removed 1 base at V and 2 bases at J, with 15 bases between. The germline gives CDR1 DFQATT, CDR2 SNEGSKA (reference sequence). This CDR3 region has 15 residues.

The J gene is TRBJ1-1, the V gene TRBV12-3 or TRBV12-4; 10 bases agree with TRBD1. CDR3 size: 14 residues. The junction had 6 bases not matched to a gene; V was cut back by 7 bases and J by 4 bases. CDR3 sequence reads: CASTKTGGFTEAFF. CDR3 bases: TGTGCCAGCACCAAGACAGGGGGCTTCACTGAAGCTTTCTTT.